The rows below give T cell receptor beta chains drawn from one sample of a study of blood T cell repertoires in COVID-19. Generated by immunoSEQ multiplex PCR, the TCRdb table keeps only in-frame clones and is missing some. The data contain tens of thousands of clones, roughly three quarters of them singletons. Sequencing was performed on peripheral blood. The receptors were sampled from a man between 60 and 70 years old with COVID-19, enrolled during active disease. Each CDR3 is given with its conserved first and last residue. The D gene is left open where the match is weak. Some rows have no size entry. The others give once, few or many, or a class for an expanded clone.

j_call	clone_size	d_call	v_call	cdr3_aa	cdr3_nt
TRBJ2-7	NA	NA	TRBV7-9	CASSSSSGREQYF	TGTGCCAGCAGCTCAAGTTCAGGGCGCGAGCAGTACTTC
TRBJ2-7	NA	TRBD2	TRBV5-1	CASRPGTSGSYEQYF	TGCGCCAGCAGACCCGGGACTAGCGGCTCCTACGAGCAGTACTTC
TRBJ2-7	NA	TRBD2	TRBV28	CASSSITLLAGGLEQYF	TGTGCCAGCAGTTCGATTACTCTACTAGCGGGAGGCCTCGAGCAGTACTTC
TRBJ1-5	NA	NA	TRBV24-1	CATSDGGPRQPQHF	TGTGCCACCAGTGACGGGGGACCACGTCAGCCCCAGCATTTT
TRBJ1-4	NA	NA	TRBV6-5	CASRIDGGWEKLFF	TGTGCCAGCAGGATAGACGGAGGCTGGGAAAAACTGTTTTTT
TRBJ1-2	few	NA	TRBV5-1	CASSLGQGPYGYTF	TGCGCCAGCAGCTTGGGCCAGGGCCCCTATGGCTACACCTTC
TRBJ2-5	NA	TRBD2	TRBV3-1/TRBV3-2	CASSQLLAHQETQYF	TGTGCCAGCAGCCAACTACTAGCGCACCAGGAGACCCAGTACTTC
TRBJ1-2	NA	TRBD1	TRBV20-1	CSASRPGQGASRYTF	TGCAGTGCTAGTAGGCCGGGACAGGGGGCGTCCCGCTACACCTTC
TRBJ2-2	large	TRBD2	TRBV5-4	CASRQQSGGTGELFF	TGTGCCAGCAGGCAACAAAGCGGGGGCACCGGGGAGCTGTTTTTT
TRBJ2-3	NA	NA	TRBV5-1	CASSREPGEGTQYF	TGCGCCAGCAGCCGAGAGCCAGGAGAGGGTACGCAGTATTTT
TRBJ2-3	NA	NA	TRBV10-2	CASRGPSTDTQYF	TGCGCCAGCCGAGGGCCTAGCACAGATACGCAGTATTTT
TRBJ1-4	NA	NA	TRBV28	CASSYTATNEKLFF	TGTGCCAGCAGTTATACAGCAACTAATGAAAAACTGTTTTTT
TRBJ1-5	NA	NA	TRBV27	CASSDQGDGNRPQHF	TGTGCCAGCAGCGACCAAGGGGATGGTAATCGCCCCCAGCATTTT
TRBJ2-7	NA	TRBD2	TRBV5-5	CASSLVGSGLAGDEQYF	TGTGCCAGCAGCTTGGTGGGATCGGGACTAGCGGGGGACGAGCAGTACTTC
TRBJ1-3	NA	NA	TRBV11-3	CASRRGNTIYF	TGTGCCAGCAGGCGTGGAAACACCATATATTTT
TRBJ2-1	NA	TRBD2	TRBV19	CASSMLSSGGTYNEQFF	TGTGCCAGTAGTATGCTCTCTAGCGGGGGGACTTACAATGAGCAGTTCTTC
TRBJ2-5	NA	NA	TRBV5-1	CASSLSEVETQYF	TGCGCCAGCAGCTTGTCGGAGGTAGAGACCCAGTACTTC
TRBJ2-1	NA	TRBD1	TRBV4-1	CASSQQQGVDEQFF	TGCGCCAGCAGCCAGCAGCAGGGGGTAGATGAGCAGTTCTTC
TRBJ1-3	once	NA	TRBV28	CASIPAALSGNTIYF	TGTGCCAGCATCCCCGCGGCCCTCTCTGGAAACACCATATATTTT
TRBJ2-1	NA	TRBD2	TRBV7-2	CASSLTSGVSTEQFF	TGTGCCAGCAGCTTGACTAGCGGGGTGTCTACTGAGCAGTTCTTC
TRBJ1-2	NA	NA	TRBV19	CASSNGVYGYTF	TGTGCCAGTAGTAACGGAGTATATGGCTACACCTTC